The following is a T cell receptor beta chain sequence with its context. The sample originates from a study of cytomegalovirus exposure and HLA in healthy donors. Germline lookup yields CDR1 MNHEY and CDR2 SVGAGI. V was clipped by 4 bases and J by 7 bases; unmatched bases: 7. This CDR3 has 15 amino acids. The PCR ran on 60 Vbeta and 13 Jbeta primers. Profiled with immunoSEQ multiplex PCR; TCRdb holds only in-frame clones, not every one. The sample lists under 200,000 clones; roughly 85% were seen once. The chain employs TRBV6-5 and TRBJ1-4; 9 nucleotides align to TRBD1. The source material was PBMCs. The clonotype originates from a woman in her thirties in good health and CMV-seropositive. The CDR3 DNA sequence: TGTGCCAGCAGTTTGGGACAGGGAGGAATTGAAAAACTGTTTTTT. This translates into CASSLGQGGIEKLFF.